Below are 18 T cell receptor beta chains sequenced from a single sample in a study of T cells after yellow fever vaccination. One entry per CDR3 protein, called by TCRdb with MiXCR from the 5' RACE reads. The repertoire consists of around 530,000 distinct CDR3 sequences, with around a sixth occurring once and the leading ten covering 15% to 20%. The material sequenced was PBMCs, taken 5 days after the first yellow fever vaccination. The receptors here all came from a young man who received the YFV17D yellow fever vaccine.

This clonotype was seen a handful of times. The V gene is TRBV12-3 or TRBV12-4, the J gene TRBJ2-3; tentatively, D is TRBD2 (6 bases). The CDR3 is made up of 15 amino acids. V was clipped by 6 bases and J by 4 bases, with 17 bases between them. CDR3 in amino acids: CASSPLAHLADTQYF. The CDR3 bases are TGTGCCAGCAGCCCACTAGCCCATTTGGCAGATACGCAGTATTTT.

This clonotype was detected a few times. The chain links TRBV20-1 to TRBJ2-3; a weak D match, TRBD1 (6 bases). Germline loops: CDR1 DFQATT, CDR2 SNEGSKA (reference sequence). This CDR3 is built from 15 residues. The V gene lost 1 base and the J gene lost 0 bases, with 11 bases spanning the gap. CDR3 nucleotide sequence: TGCAGTGCTAGAGGATCGGGACAAAGCACAGATACGCAGTATTTT. Translating gives CSARGSGQSTDTQYF.

This clonotype was seen only a few times. The chain combines TRBV30 with TRBJ1-2; no clear D gene. The V end lost 4 bases, the J end lost 4 bases, and 13 bases lay between the germline ends. Germline loops: CDR1 GTSNPN, CDR2 SVGIG (reference sequence). This CDR3 has 13 amino acids. The CDR3 bases are TGTGCCTGGAATTCAAGAGCCCCCTATGGCTACACCTTC. As protein: CAWNSRAPYGYTF.

The table lists this clonotype with a few counts. The genes are TRBV2 and TRBJ1-2; D might be TRBD1 (6 bases). From germline, CDR1 is SNHLY and CDR2 FYNNEI. V was pared by 10 bases and J by 7 bases, with 28 bases between. The CDR3 covers 16 residues. The CDR3 sequence: CAIVRGTRGGVGGYTF. CDR3 coding DNA: TGTGCCATCGTAAGGGGCACTCGAGGGGGAGTTGGTGGCTACACCTTC.

This clonotype was observed a handful of times. The gene calls are TRBV4-3 and TRBJ2-1, with D maybe TRBD2 (6 bases). The CDR3 contains 16 residues. Germline V gene lookup returns CDR1 LGHNA and CDR2 YSLEER. Trimming removed 1 base from V and 12 bases from J, with 22 bases in between. This CDR3 reads CASSQVRGRGLVGQFF. DNA of the CDR3: TGCGCCAGCAGCCAAGTCCGGGGTCGGGGGTTAGTGGGGCAGTTCTTC.

There are a few counts of this clonotype. The CDR3 region has the DNA TGTGCCACCAGTGATCTCAAGGACAGATACACCGGGGAGCTGTTTTTT. Amino acids: CATSDLKDRYTGELFF. The gene calls are TRBV24-1 and TRBJ2-2, with a possible D match to TRBD1 (6 bases). Germline CDR1 KGHDR, CDR2 SFDVKD. V was trimmed by 3 bases and J by 3 bases, leaving 13 bases between them. The CDR3 has 16 residues.

This clonotype was counted between two and nine times. One end of the junction is discordant with germline, which a read error may explain. This sequence joins TRBV11-2 and TRBJ2-1, with D unresolved. Germline CDR1 is SGHAT and CDR2 is FQNNGV. This CDR3 is built from 13 residues. Written as DNA, the CDR3 is TGTGCCAGCAGTTTAGGAGCCCACAATGAGCAGTTCTTC. Residues: CASSLGAHNEQFF.

The chain recombines TRBV3-1 with TRBJ1-5; TRBD1 might be the D (5 bases). From germline, CDR1 is LGHDT and CDR2 YNNKEL (reference sequence). The CDR3 is 15 amino acids. V dropped 1 base and J dropped 5 bases, with 12 bases sitting between them. CDR3 in amino acids: CASSQGGRDDQPQHF. CDR3 in DNA: TGTGCCAGCAGCCAAGGTGGCAGGGACGATCAGCCCCAGCATTTT.

J is TRBJ2-4 and V is TRBV4-1; D assignment may be TRBD1 or TRBD2 (5 bases each). V lost 1 base to trimming and J lost 1 base, with 11 bases between them. Looked up from germline, CDR1 is MGHRA and CDR2 is YSYEKL. The CDR3 loop spans 16 amino acids. The CDR3 loop is CASSQVGWGAKNIQYF. In nucleotides, the CDR3 is TGCGCCAGCAGCCAAGTCGGTTGGGGGGCCAAAAACATTCAGTACTTC.

This clonotype occurred a few times. This rearrangement joins TRBV4-3 to TRBJ2-7; D is possibly TRBD1 (5 bases). With 0 bases removed from V and 2 bases from J, the gap between germline ends came to 14 bases. Germline CDR1 LGHNA, CDR2 YSLEER. The CDR3 consists of 16 residues. DNA for the CDR3: TGCGCCAGCAGCCAAGATATTCGTGGCAGGGCCTACGAGCAGTACGTC. Its protein is CASSQDIRGRAYEQYV.

This clonotype was seen a handful of times. The J gene is TRBJ2-3, the V gene TRBV10-3; 7 bases are a match to TRBD2. Germline CDR1 reads ENHRY; CDR2 reads SYGVKD. Trimming cost V 10 bases and J 1 base; bases outside gene matches: 8. This CDR3 has 14 amino acids. The CDR3 reads CATHRDYRTDTQYF. The DNA of the CDR3 is TGTGCCACTCACCGGGACTACCGCACAGATACGCAGTATTTT.

V gene TRBV3-1 combines with J gene TRBJ2-5; D unclear. Trimming pared 1 base from V and 0 bases from J, leaving 9 bases between. The germline CDR1 and CDR2 sequences are LGHDT and YNNKEL (reference sequence). CDR3 length: 15 amino acids. The CDR3 sequence is CASSQASLYQETQYF. The CDR3 DNA reads TGTGCCAGCAGCCAAGCGAGTTTGTACCAAGAGACCCAGTACTTC.

This clonotype came up a few times. An end of the junction does not agree with germline; a read error may underlie this. This rearrangement joins TRBV7-7 to TRBJ2-3; TRBD2 matches 11 bases. The CDR3 length is 19 residues. Germline V gene lookup returns CDR1 SSHAT and CDR2 FNYEAQ (reference sequence). For the CDR3, the DNA is TGTGCTAGCAGCCTTTGGGTGACTAGCGGGGTCTCGAGCACAGATACGCAGTATTTT. It specifies CASSLWVTSGVSSTDTQYF.

This clonotype was observed a handful of times. The chain has TRBV12-3 or TRBV12-4 and TRBJ1-5; D uncertain. The CDR3 totals 13 residues. V was shortened by 4 bases and J by 3 bases, with 7 bases between the two germline ends. Here the CDR3 DNA reads TGTGCCAGCAGTTGGCAGCTCAATCAGCCCCAGCATTTT. This codes for CASSWQLNQPQHF.

V usage is TRBV5-1 and J usage is TRBJ1-3; D remains ambiguous. V lost 0 bases, J lost 1 base, and 8 bases lay in between. The CDR3 totals 15 residues. The germline gives CDR1 SGHRS, CDR2 YFSETQ. The DNA for the CDR3 is TGCGCCAGCAGCTTGGGGGATTTGTCTGGAAACACCATATATTTT. This gives the protein CASSLGDLSGNTIYF.

The rearrangement links TRBV6-2 or TRBV6-3 to TRBJ2-7; D not resolved. Germline V lookup: CDR1 MNHEY, CDR2 SVGEGT. Trimming left V 6 bases short and J 1 base short, with 7 bases between. The CDR3 runs to 12 residues. The CDR3, as DNA: TGTGCCAGCAGGTCAGTGTCCTACGAGCAGTACGTC. Protein product: CASRSVSYEQYV.

The chain is built from TRBV20-1 and TRBJ1-5; D call uncertain. CDR1 and CDR2 (germline): DFQATT, SNEGSKA (reference sequence). The CDR3 consists of 12 residues. Trimming removed 6 bases at V and 9 bases at J, with 15 bases between. The CDR3 region has the DNA TGCAGTGCCTATCGGGCCCCGATGCCCCAGCATTTT. This translates into CSAYRAPMPQHF.

This clonotype was found a few times. V is TRBV6-2 or TRBV6-3 and J is TRBJ2-7, with unresolved D. Germline V gives CDR1 MNHEY, CDR2 SVGEGT. The V end lost 1 base, the J end lost 5 bases, and 15 bases lay between the germline ends. CDR3 size: 15 residues. Here the CDR3 DNA reads TGTGCCAGCAGTTACTGGACGGATGGAGTCAACGAGCAGTACTTC. This encodes CASSYWTDGVNEQYF.